The text below deals with one T cell receptor beta chain. The entry originates in a study of human T cells and chemical hapten exposure. TCRdb recomputed calls from the RACE reads with MiXCR, one row per CDR3 protein. The table records 340,000 or so distinct CDR3 sequences, 6% to 8.5% of them present only once. CDR1 is SEHNR and CDR2 is FQNEAQ in the germline V gene (reference sequence). V lost 2 bases to trimming and J lost 4 bases; unmatched junction nucleotides: 7. The CDR3 spans 15 residues. Time point noted: patch test 1, 2 weeks after DPC sensitization. Noted treatment: therapeutic diphenylcyclopropenone sensitization with weekly scalp DPC.

The chain joins TRBV7-9 to TRBJ1-1; 7 positions match TRBD1. The sample was whole blood, taken in connection with sensitization to the hapten diphenylcyclopropenone (DPC). The TCR originated in a woman aged 18-29 years with alopecia areata. Some clones in this sample may be carry-over from other donors' samples. The CDR3, as DNA: TGTGCCAGCAGCTTACCGAAGGGGGCGTTCACTGAAGCTTTCTTT. This translates into CASSLPKGAFTEAFF.